The clone carrying this T cell receptor (beta chain) appeared once. The antigen is unknown. This record comes from a study of cytomegalovirus exposure and HLA in healthy donors. Whole-study results and caveats: Most TCR sequences showed up rarely, but some public TCRs showed up in many donors.

Method: immunoSEQ multiplex PCR; TCRdb's copy keeps in-frame clones and lacks some. Seen here are about 280,000 clones, around nine tenths observed once, and the top ten hold roughly 0.93%. CDR3 size: 17 residues. Deletions cut 2 bases from V and 0 bases from J, with 17 bases between. Germline V gene data show CDR1 as SGHTS and CDR2 as YDEGEE. This TCR was recovered from a woman between 18 and 30 years old in good health and CMV-seronegative. Sample: PBMCs. The chain employs TRBV5-8 and TRBJ2-5; perhaps TRBD1 as D (5 bases). Here the CDR3 DNA reads TGTGCCAGCAGCTTAGGGTTGGTCCCGGACAACCAAGAGACCCAGTACTTC. It specifies CASSLGLVPDNQETQYF.